This entry describes one TCR beta chain. These data are taken from a study of blood T cells in healthy people across ages. With a J-beta primer mix and a sample-barcoded 5' primer, a second PCR ran about 7 to 12 cycles. A single record per CDR3 protein comes from TCRdb applying MiXCR to the 5' RACE reads. The table records 600,000 to 1,000,000 distinct CDR3 sequences, approximately 25% of them present only once. V lost 0 bases to trimming and J lost 5 bases, with 8 bases between them. Germline V gene lookup returns CDR1 SGHRS and CDR2 YFSETQ. CDR3 size: 13 residues. Whenever a sample was processed, at least 6 million PBMCs were isolated. These data were also filed under a second study, of T cells of mothers and their children. From that second work: TCR recombination output is shaped by thymic selection similarly in related and unrelated pairs.

This receptor was obtained from a boy aged 10-17 years in good health. The V call is TRBV5-1, the J call TRBJ2-5; D unresolved. The specimen sequenced was blood. This CDR3 reads CASSLGGDETQYF. As DNA, the CDR3 is TGCGCCAGCAGCTTGGGGGGTGACGAGACCCAGTACTTC.